These 29 T cell receptor beta chains came from one sample sequenced in a study of cytomegalovirus exposure and HLA in healthy donors. The data were produced by immunoSEQ multiplex PCR, yet TCRdb's version contains in-frame clones alone and is incomplete. This table holds over 200,000 clones, 85% to 90% found once. The sequencing input was PBMCs. These receptors all stem from a woman aged 18 to 35 in good health and CMV-seronegative.

This rearrangement joins TRBV28 to TRBJ1-2, with TRBD1 as a possible D gene (5 bases). Trimming took 6 bases from V and 1 from J, leaving 12 bases between them. CDR3 length equals 14 residues. CDR1 is MDHEN and CDR2 is SYDVKM in the germline V gene. CDR3 sequence (DNA): TGTGCCAGCAGCTCAACAGGAAGTAACTATGGCTACACCTTC. Encoded protein: CASSSTGSNYGYTF.

The CDR3 DNA reads as TGCGCCAGCAGTTTCGGGGTGCTTAACACCGGGGAGCTGTTTTTT. It encodes CASSFGVLNTGELFF. The rearrangement joins TRBV5-1 to TRBJ2-2; D perhaps matches TRBD2 (5 bases). This CDR3 comprises 15 residues. Trimming stripped 5 bases from V and 2 bases from J, with 13 bases between. Germline assignment: CDR1 SGHRS and CDR2 YFSETQ.

The J gene is TRBJ1-5, the V gene TRBV5-5, with D possibly matching TRBD1 (5 bases). The V end lost 2 bases, the J end lost 1 base, and 7 bases lay between the germline ends. The CDR3 spans 14 residues. CDR1 and CDR2 (germline): SGHKS, YYEKEE (reference sequence). CDR3 sequence (DNA): TGTGCCAGCAGCTTCGGGGGAAGCAATCAGCCCCAGCATTTT. It is translated as CASSFGGSNQPQHF.

The chain recombines TRBV29-1 with TRBJ2-3, with TRBD2 matching 14 bases. The germline gives CDR1 SQVTM, CDR2 ANQGSEA. The CDR3 consists of 19 residues. With 4 bases clipped from V and 0 bases from J, the junction kept 12 bases outside the gene matches. CDR3 in DNA: TGCAGCGTTGCGGTGTTCGGACTAGCGGGGGGCCCTAGCACAGATACGCAGTATTTT. Protein product: CSVAVFGLAGGPSTDTQYF.

V and J are TRBV9 and TRBJ1-1; D might be TRBD1 (5 bases). The CDR3 is 12 residues long. The V end was cut by 2 bases, the J end by 8 bases, with 10 bases between. CDR1 is SGDLS, CDR2 YYNGEE, per germline. CDR3 region: CASSVRSGEAFF. Here the CDR3 DNA reads TGTGCCAGCAGCGTCCGGTCAGGGGAAGCTTTCTTT.

V and J are TRBV9 and TRBJ2-3, with 8 bases matching TRBD2. Germline V CDR1 and CDR2: SGDLS, YYNGEE. Losses at the gene ends were 4 bases for V and 2 bases for J; bases not matched to a gene: 12. The length of the CDR3 is 17 residues. In DNA form, the CDR3 reads TGTGCCAGCAGCACCCCGCGGGCGGGGGGTAACACAGATACGCAGTATTTT. Its translation is CASSTPRAGGNTDTQYF.

The chain links TRBV5-1 to TRBJ2-3, with TRBD1 matching over 7 bases. Germline lookup yields CDR1 SGHRS and CDR2 YFSETQ. CDR3 length equals 16 residues. The ends lost 0 bases at V and 0 bases at J; junction bases unmatched: 4. CDR3 sequence reads: CASSLGGTVSTDTQYF. CDR3 nucleotide sequence: TGCGCCAGCAGCTTGGGTGGGACAGTGAGCACAGATACGCAGTATTTT.

The chain has TRBV29-1 and TRBJ1-1, with 8 bases that match TRBD1. The V gene's germline CDR1 is SQVTM and CDR2 ANQGSEA. The CDR3 contains 12 residues. J was trimmed by 0 bases and V by 7 bases; bases with no gene match: 1. CDR3 region: CSAGGMNTEAFF. CDR3 DNA sequence: TGCAGCGCAGGGGGCATGAACACTGAAGCTTTCTTT.

The chain employs TRBV4-3 and TRBJ1-5, with D possibly TRBD1 on 5 matching bases. Germline V lookup: CDR1 LGHNA, CDR2 YSLEER. The CDR3 is made up of 15 amino acids. The germline V and J ends were trimmed by 4 bases and 5 bases, with 15 bases remaining between them. The CDR3 bases are TGCGCCAGCAGCCCCCTGGGGGGGAGGGATCAGCCCCAGCATTTT. Translation gives CASSPLGGRDQPQHF.

The chain combines TRBV4-2 with TRBJ2-2; 11 nucleotides align to TRBD2. The CDR3 is 17 residues long. V dropped 0 bases and J dropped 5; count of bases not matched to a gene: 5. The germline V gene encodes CDR1 LGHNA and CDR2 YNFKEQ. Here the CDR3 reads CASSQDLLAGVTGELFF. The CDR3 nucleotides are TGTGCCAGCAGCCAAGACCTACTAGCGGGGGTAACCGGGGAGCTGTTTTTT.

V and J are TRBV11-2 and TRBJ1-5; D possibly corresponds to TRBD1 (6 bases). V gave up 5 bases and J gave up 3 bases, with 11 bases separating them. This CDR3 is built from 14 residues. CDR1 is SGHAT and CDR2 is FQNNGV in the germline V gene. CDR3 in DNA: TGTGCCAGCAGCCCAGACAGGTCCAATCAGCCCCAGCATTTT. As protein: CASSPDRSNQPQHF.

This clone was observed a few times. The chain joins TRBV5-6 to TRBJ1-2; D is undetermined. The CDR3 extends over 12 amino acids. V lost 0 bases, J lost 5 bases, and 5 bases lay in between. CDR1 and CDR2 (germline): SGHDT, YYEEEE. The CDR3 sequence: CASSLVLYGYTF. DNA of the CDR3: TGTGCCAGCAGCTTGGTCTTGTATGGCTACACCTTC.

The chain uses TRBV19 and TRBJ1-2, with D possibly being TRBD1 (6 bases). The CDR3 totals 16 residues. CDR1 and CDR2 (germline): LNHDA, SQIVND (reference sequence). Trimming took off 0 bases at V and 7 bases at J, with 18 bases between the two ends. The CDR3 protein is CASSIDEGTGKAGYTF. DNA of the CDR3: TGTGCCAGTAGTATAGATGAAGGAACAGGGAAGGCTGGCTACACCTTC.

This clone was recorded once. The chain recombines TRBV27 with TRBJ2-3, with a weak D call TRBD1 (6 bases). The V gene's germline CDR1 is MNHEY and CDR2 SMNVEV (reference sequence). Trimming stripped 6 bases from V and 5 bases from J, with 21 bases between. This CDR3 contains 16 residues. As DNA, the CDR3 is TGTGCCAGCAGGGAGGTGGTGGGGGCGCTAGGAGATACGCAGTATTTT. As protein: CASREVVGALGDTQYF.

The chain carries TRBV5-6 and TRBJ2-5; D may be TRBD2 (5 bases). The germline V gene has CDR1 SGHDT and CDR2 YYEEEE. This CDR3 comprises 16 residues. V was cut by 2 bases and J by 3 bases, with 17 bases left in between. DNA for the CDR3: TGTGCCAGCAGCTTCCTACTAGGCCCGACAAAAGAGACCCAGTACTTC. It translates to CASSFLLGPTKETQYF.

V gene TRBV29-1 combines with J gene TRBJ1-4; the D is unclear. The CDR3 extends over 12 amino acids. The germline V gene has CDR1 SQVTM and CDR2 ANQGSEA. V lost 3 bases and J 4 bases, leaving 6 bases between the germline ends. The CDR3 loop reads CSVESGNEKLFF. In nucleotides, the CDR3 is TGCAGCGTTGAGTCGGGTAATGAAAAACTGTTTTTT.

This clone showed up just a few times. This chain connects TRBV7-3 to TRBJ2-7, with 7 bases fitting TRBD1. This CDR3 is built from 16 residues. J gave up 0 bases and V 0 bases, and 5 bases lay outside the gene matches. Germline CDR1 is SGHTA and CDR2 is FQGTGA. The CDR3, as DNA: TGTGCCAGCAGCTTAACGGTTGACAGGGTCTCCTACGAGCAGTACTTC. Its translation is CASSLTVDRVSYEQYF.

The chain joins TRBV9 to TRBJ1-3; D call uncertain. The CDR3 covers 15 residues. The V and J ends lost 3 bases and 0 bases respectively, with 10 bases between them. Germline loops: CDR1 SGDLS, CDR2 YYNGEE. CDR3 DNA: TGTGCCAGCAGCGAAACAGCCTTCTCTGGAAACACCATATATTTT. It codes for CASSETAFSGNTIYF.

The chain combines TRBV15 with TRBJ2-5, with TRBD1 matching 11 bases. J was trimmed by 6 bases and V by 0 bases; bases with no gene match: 9. The CDR3 is 17 amino acids. CDR1 and CDR2 from the germline V gene are LNHNV and YYDKDF (reference sequence). The CDR3 region has the DNA TGTGCCACCAGCAGAGATGGAGGACAGGGGGCTGCGAAGACCCAGTACTTC. Translating it yields CATSRDGGQGAAKTQYF.

The V and J genes are TRBV11-2 and TRBJ2-1, with 10 nucleotides matching TRBD1. Germline trimming cut 4 bases from V and 6 bases from J; bases unmatched to any gene: 6. The length of the CDR3 is 15 residues. Germline V gene lookup returns CDR1 SGHAT and CDR2 FQNNGV. The CDR3 DNA sequence: TGTGCCAGCAGCTCCGGGACAGGGGTCGTCAATGAGCAGTTCTTC. It yields the protein CASSSGTGVVNEQFF.

The rearrangement uses TRBV7-7 and TRBJ2-2, with a weak D call TRBD1 (6 bases). The CDR3 covers 19 residues. Germline CDR1 and CDR2: SSHAT and FNYEAQ (reference sequence). Trimming cost V 1 base and J 5 bases, with 23 bases left between them. The chain's CDR3 is CASSLEPPTGKATTGELFF. The CDR3 DNA reads TGTGCCAGCAGCTTAGAGCCCCCTACAGGGAAGGCCACTACCGGGGAGCTGTTTTTT.

The rearrangement joins TRBV2 to TRBJ1-1; TRBD1 is a possible D gene (5 bases). The CDR3 contains 14 residues. Trimming stripped 5 bases from V and 1 base from J, with 11 bases between. Looked up from germline, CDR1 is SNHLY and CDR2 is FYNNEI. The CDR3 is CASSIKGQNTEAFF. DNA for the CDR3: TGTGCCAGCAGTATAAAAGGACAGAACACTGAAGCTTTCTTT.

The chain combines TRBV4-1 with TRBJ2-3; D remains ambiguous. This CDR3 has 12 residues. Germline CDR1 and CDR2: MGHRA and YSYEKL. The V and J ends lost 3 bases and 4 bases respectively, with 5 bases between them. CDR3 DNA: TGCGCCAGCAGCCACCCGGCAGATACGCAGTATTTT. Translating it yields CASSHPADTQYF.

The V gene is TRBV23-1, the J gene TRBJ1-5; 10 bases fit TRBD1. TRBV23-1 is designated an ORF whose function remains uncertain. This CDR3 has 19 residues. The junction had 10 bases not matched to a gene; V was cut back by 0 bases and J by 2 bases. The CDR3 sequence is CASSQSKTRDRGGNQPQHF. The DNA for the CDR3 is TGCGCCAGCAGTCAATCTAAAACGAGGGACAGGGGAGGCAATCAGCCCCAGCATTTT.

The rearrangement joins TRBV29-1 to TRBJ2-3; tentatively, D is TRBD2 (6 bases). Trimming stripped 6 bases from V and 5 bases from J, with 12 bases between. Germline-derived CDR1 and CDR2 are SQVTM and ANQGSEA. This CDR3 has 12 amino acids. CDR3 sequence reads: CSVRDSRDTQYF. CDR3 in DNA: TGCAGCGTCCGGGACTCCCGAGATACGCAGTATTTT.

This chain's CDR3 is CSPRLAAYNEQFF. The CDR3 DNA reads TGCAGCCCCCGGCTAGCGGCCTACAATGAGCAGTTCTTC. The chain recombines TRBV29-1 with TRBJ2-1; 7 bases align to TRBD2. The CDR3 is 13 amino acids. Germline V CDR1 and CDR2: SQVTM, ANQGSEA. Germline trimming cut 8 bases from V and 2 bases from J; bases unmatched to any gene: 6.

Concerning this clone itself: Other DNA sequences from this sample encode an identical CDR3 as well. This chain joins TRBV27 and TRBJ2-7, with D maybe TRBD1 (5 bases). CDR3 size: 14 residues. V lost 4 bases and J lost 0, with 10 bases in between. Germline V CDR1 and CDR2: MNHEY, SMNVEV (reference sequence). CDR3 loop: CASSSTGSSYEQYF. Here the CDR3 DNA reads TGTGCCAGCAGTTCAACAGGAAGCTCCTACGAGCAGTACTTC.

This chain connects TRBV19 to TRBJ1-1; D is perhaps TRBD1 (5 bases). Germline CDR1 LNHDA, CDR2 SQIVND (reference sequence). The V end was cut by 7 bases, the J end by 1 base, with 16 bases between. The CDR3 contains 15 residues. The CDR3 nucleotides read TGTGCCAGTAACGTTGAGTGGCAGGGGAACACTGAAGCTTTCTTT. This translates into CASNVEWQGNTEAFF.

The rearrangement links TRBV15 to TRBJ1-1; 8 positions match TRBD1. V dropped 5 bases and J dropped 3; count of bases not matched to a gene: 2. The CDR3 is 13 amino acids. Germline V gene lookup returns CDR1 LNHNV and CDR2 YYDKDF (reference sequence). CDR3 DNA sequence: TGTGCCACCAGCGGACAGGGCTACACTGAAGCTTTCTTT. Protein product: CATSGQGYTEAFF.